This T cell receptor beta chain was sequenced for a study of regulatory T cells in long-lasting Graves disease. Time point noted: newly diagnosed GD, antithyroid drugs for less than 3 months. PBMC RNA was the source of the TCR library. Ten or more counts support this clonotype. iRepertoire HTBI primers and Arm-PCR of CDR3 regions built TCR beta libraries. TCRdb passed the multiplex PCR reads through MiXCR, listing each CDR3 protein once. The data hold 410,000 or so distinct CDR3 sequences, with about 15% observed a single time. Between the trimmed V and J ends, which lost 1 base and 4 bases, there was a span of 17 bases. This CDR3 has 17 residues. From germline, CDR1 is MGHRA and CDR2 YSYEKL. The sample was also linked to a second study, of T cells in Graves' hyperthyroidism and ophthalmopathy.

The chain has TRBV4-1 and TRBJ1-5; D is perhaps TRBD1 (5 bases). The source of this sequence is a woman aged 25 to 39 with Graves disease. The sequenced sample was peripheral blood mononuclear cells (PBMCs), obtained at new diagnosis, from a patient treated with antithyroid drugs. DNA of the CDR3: TGCGCCAGCAGCCAAGTGGCCATTGGACATGGAAATCAGCCCCAGCATTTT. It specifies CASSQVAIGHGNQPQHF.